This entry describes one T cell receptor beta chain. The CDR3 spans 12 residues. Germline V gene sequence: CDR1 GTSNPN, CDR2 SVGIG (reference sequence). Trimming pared 5 bases from V and 4 bases from J, leaving 9 bases between. This specimen belongs to a study of cytomegalovirus exposure and HLA in healthy donors. For the study at large: From HLA-typed donors, an early data release held some 91 million unique TCRs.

The PCR ran on 60 Vbeta and 13 Jbeta primers. The data were produced by immunoSEQ multiplex PCR, yet TCRdb's version contains in-frame clones alone and is incomplete. The sample carries about 220,000 clones, roughly 84% recorded once. Sequencing was carried out using PBMCs. This TCR derives from a boy aged 2 to 9 in good health and CMV-seronegative. The chain is built from TRBV30 and TRBJ1-3; D is possibly TRBD1 (5 bases). The CDR3 reads CAWGQYGNTIYF. The CDR3 DNA sequence: TGTGCCTGGGGACAATACGGAAACACCATATATTTT.